The present T cell receptor beta chain was sequenced within a study of blood T cell repertoires in COVID-19. Whole-study context: Acute-phase and convalescent COVID-19 samples originated in the United States, Italy and Spain. T cells, B-cell-depleted T cells, or PBMCs supplied cDNA or gDNA.

To note about this clone: This sample also contains other DNA sequences that code for the same CDR3.

Patients in Seattle were enrolled during active infection, then followed longitudinally. Original methodology: Quantification of nucleated cells was approximated via reference gene primer amplification. The protocol was immunoSEQ multiplex PCR, while the TCRdb copy is restricted to in-frame clones and leaves out a portion. Clone size and V and J calls were adopted from that table, with D and trimming inferred from the DNA. Of about 170,000 clones in the sample, 70% to 85% were seen once. The sequence was collected from an elderly man with COVID-19, enrolled during active disease. The specimen was peripheral blood.

The CDR3 sequence is CASSEGVNLRDNEQFF. The CDR3 region has the DNA TGTGCCAGCAGTGAAGGGGTGAATCTGAGGGACAATGAGCAGTTCTTC. The chain carries TRBV2 and TRBJ2-1; the D gene is possibly TRBD2 (5 bases). The germline gives CDR1 SNHLY, CDR2 FYNNEI. The CDR3 contains 16 residues. The V end lost 1 base, the J end lost 5 bases, and 15 bases lay between the germline ends.